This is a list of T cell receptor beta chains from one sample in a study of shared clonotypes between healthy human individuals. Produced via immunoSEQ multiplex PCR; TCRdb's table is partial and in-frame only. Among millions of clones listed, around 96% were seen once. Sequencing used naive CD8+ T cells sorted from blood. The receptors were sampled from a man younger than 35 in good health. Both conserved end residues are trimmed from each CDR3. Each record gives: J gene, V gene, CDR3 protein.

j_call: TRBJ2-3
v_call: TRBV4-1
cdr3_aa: ASSQGTDWVTDTQY

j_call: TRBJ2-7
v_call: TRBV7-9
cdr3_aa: ASSFPDRVDEQY

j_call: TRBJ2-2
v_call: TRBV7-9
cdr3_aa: ASRQSQGNGNTGELF

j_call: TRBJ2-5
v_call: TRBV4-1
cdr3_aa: ASSRGQGGETQY

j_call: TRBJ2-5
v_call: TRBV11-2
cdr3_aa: ASRWDQETQY

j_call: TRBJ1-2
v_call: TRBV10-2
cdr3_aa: ASSESSLESGYT

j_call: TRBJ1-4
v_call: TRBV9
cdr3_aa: ASSVRRDSATNEKLF

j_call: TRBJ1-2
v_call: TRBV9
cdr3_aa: ASSVASTGPNYGYT

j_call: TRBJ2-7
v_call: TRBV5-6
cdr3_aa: ASSFGDISYEQY

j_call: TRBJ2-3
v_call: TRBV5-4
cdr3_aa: ASSLGLGADTQY

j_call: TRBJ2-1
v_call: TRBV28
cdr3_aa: ASSPVLASPDGEQF

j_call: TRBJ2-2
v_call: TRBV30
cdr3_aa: AWTPAGELF

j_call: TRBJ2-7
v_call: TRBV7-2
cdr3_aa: ASSSTGGTYYEQY

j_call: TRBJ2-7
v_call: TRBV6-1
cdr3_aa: ASSKGITTYEQY

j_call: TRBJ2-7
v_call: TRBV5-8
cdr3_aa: ASSARTGKFHEQY

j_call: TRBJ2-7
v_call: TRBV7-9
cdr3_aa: ASSDGTSGRAYEQY

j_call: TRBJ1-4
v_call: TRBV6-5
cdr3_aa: ASTRTGVGGKLF

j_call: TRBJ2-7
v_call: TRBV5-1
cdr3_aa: ASSPLPDYEQY

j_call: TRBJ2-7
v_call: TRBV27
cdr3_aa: ASRNGGGPYEQY

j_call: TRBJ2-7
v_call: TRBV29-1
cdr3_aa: SALTGTGRGEQY

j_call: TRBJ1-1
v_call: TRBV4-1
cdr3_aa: ASSQGLGDTEAF

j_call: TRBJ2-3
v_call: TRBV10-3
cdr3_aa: AISEELAGGGTDTQY

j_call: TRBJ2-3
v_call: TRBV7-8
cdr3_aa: ASSPPFWDTQY

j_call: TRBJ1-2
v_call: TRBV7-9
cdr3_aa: ASSLVQGAEGYT

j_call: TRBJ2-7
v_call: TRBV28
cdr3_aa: ASSLWTGYSYEQY

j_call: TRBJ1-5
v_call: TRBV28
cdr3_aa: ASSFGQGGNQPQH

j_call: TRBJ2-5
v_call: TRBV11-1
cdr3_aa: ASYSGVGETQY

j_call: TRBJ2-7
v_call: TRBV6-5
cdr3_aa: ASSLLRQGTYEQY

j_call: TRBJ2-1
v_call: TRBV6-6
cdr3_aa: ASFGDLGYLYNEQF

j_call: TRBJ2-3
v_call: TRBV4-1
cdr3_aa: ASSLTVGSTDTQY

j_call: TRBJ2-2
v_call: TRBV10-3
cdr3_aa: AISDRDRGTGELF

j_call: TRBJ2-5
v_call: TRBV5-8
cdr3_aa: ASSYPRGEETQY

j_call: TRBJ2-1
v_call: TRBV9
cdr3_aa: ASSPRTSGVDEQF

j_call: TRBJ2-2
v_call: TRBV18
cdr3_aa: ASSTTSGTNTGELF

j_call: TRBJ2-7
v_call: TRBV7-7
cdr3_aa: ASSLAWGYEQY

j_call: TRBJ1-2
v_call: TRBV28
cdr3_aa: ASSSSDRGFFGYT

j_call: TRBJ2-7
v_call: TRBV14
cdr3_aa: ASSQAPHPGDYEQY

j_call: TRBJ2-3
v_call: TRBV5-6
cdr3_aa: ASSPESTDTQY

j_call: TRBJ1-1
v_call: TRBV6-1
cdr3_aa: ASSASPGVTEAF